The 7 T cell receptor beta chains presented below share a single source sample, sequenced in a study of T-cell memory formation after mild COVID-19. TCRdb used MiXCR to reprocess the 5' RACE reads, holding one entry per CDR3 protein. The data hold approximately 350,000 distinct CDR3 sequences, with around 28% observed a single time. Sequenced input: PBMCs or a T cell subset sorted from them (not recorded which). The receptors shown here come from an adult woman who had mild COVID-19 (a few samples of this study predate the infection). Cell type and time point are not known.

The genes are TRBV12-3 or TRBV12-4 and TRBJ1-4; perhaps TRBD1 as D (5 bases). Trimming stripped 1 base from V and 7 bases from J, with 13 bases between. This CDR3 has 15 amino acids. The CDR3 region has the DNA TGTGCCAGCAGTTTAGGGGGGTGGCCTTTTGAAAAACTGTTTTTT. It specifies CASSLGGWPFEKLFF.

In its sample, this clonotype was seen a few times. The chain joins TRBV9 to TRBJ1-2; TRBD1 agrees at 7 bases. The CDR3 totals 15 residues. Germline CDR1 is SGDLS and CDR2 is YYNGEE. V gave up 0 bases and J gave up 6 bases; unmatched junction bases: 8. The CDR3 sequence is CASSVAPGGRDGYTF. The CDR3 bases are TGTGCCAGCAGCGTAGCTCCAGGGGGGAGAGATGGCTACACCTTC.

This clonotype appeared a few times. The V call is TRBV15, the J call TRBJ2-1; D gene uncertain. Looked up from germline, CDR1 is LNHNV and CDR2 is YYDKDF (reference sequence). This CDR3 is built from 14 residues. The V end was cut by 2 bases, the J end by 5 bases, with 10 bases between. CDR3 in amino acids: CATSRLDLNNEQFF. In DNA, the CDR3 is TGTGCCACCAGCAGACTAGACCTTAACAATGAGCAGTTCTTC.

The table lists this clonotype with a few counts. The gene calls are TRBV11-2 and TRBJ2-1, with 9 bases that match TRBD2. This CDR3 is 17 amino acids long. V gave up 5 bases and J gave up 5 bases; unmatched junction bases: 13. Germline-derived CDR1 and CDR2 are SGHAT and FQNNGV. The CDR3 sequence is CASSRNYRTSANNEQFF. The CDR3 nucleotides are TGTGCCAGCAGCCGTAACTACCGGACTAGCGCTAACAATGAGCAGTTCTTC.

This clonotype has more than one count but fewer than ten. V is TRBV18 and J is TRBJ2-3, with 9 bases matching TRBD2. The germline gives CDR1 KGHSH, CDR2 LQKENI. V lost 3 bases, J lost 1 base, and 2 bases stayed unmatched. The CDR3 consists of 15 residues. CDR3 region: CASSPVAGGTDTQYF. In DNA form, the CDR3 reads TGTGCCAGCTCACCGGTAGCGGGAGGCACAGATACGCAGTATTTT.

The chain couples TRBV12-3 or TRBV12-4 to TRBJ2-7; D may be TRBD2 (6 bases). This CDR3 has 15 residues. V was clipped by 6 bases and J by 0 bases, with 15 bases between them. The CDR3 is CASRAGLTPSYEQYF. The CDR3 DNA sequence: TGTGCCAGCAGGGCGGGACTTACCCCCTCCTACGAGCAGTACTTC.

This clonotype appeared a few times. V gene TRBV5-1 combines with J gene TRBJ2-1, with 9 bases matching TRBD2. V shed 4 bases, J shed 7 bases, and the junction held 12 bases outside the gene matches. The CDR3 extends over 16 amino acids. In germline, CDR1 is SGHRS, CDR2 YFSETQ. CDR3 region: CASSPRTSVVVNEQFF. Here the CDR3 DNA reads TGCGCCAGCAGCCCCCGGACTAGCGTGGTCGTGAATGAGCAGTTCTTC.